Here is one T cell receptor (beta chain) with its context. The antigen remains unidentified. This record comes from a study of cytomegalovirus exposure and HLA in healthy donors. Regarding the study as a whole: HLA-A and HLA-B allele assignments for most subjects were reportedly predicted accurately using TCR beta sequences. CMV serostatus was the only immune exposure information that was available. The study found most TCR sequences rare, yet found some public TCRs in many donors. Later on, an analysis showed TCR association rates differing by HLA locus, with DRB1 the most and HLA-C the fewest.

Germline CDR1 SGHRS, CDR2 YFSETQ. V lost 0 bases to trimming and J lost 1 base, with 10 bases between them. CDR3 length: 15 amino acids. Primers included in the PCR were 60 Vbeta and 13 Jbeta primers. Method: immunoSEQ multiplex PCR; TCRdb's copy keeps in-frame clones and lacks some. Seen here are about 170,000 clones, approximately 80% observed once, and the top ten hold over 2%. Sequencing was carried out using PBMCs. This clonotype originated in a woman in her 50s in good health and CMV-seronegative. The chain recombines TRBV5-1 with TRBJ1-1; no definite D call. CDR3 protein: CASSLVAGSNTEAFF. For the CDR3, the DNA is TGCGCCAGCAGCTTGGTGGCAGGTTCGAACACTGAAGCTTTCTTT. The full variable domain, completed using reference TRBV5-1 and TRBJ1-1, is KAGVTQTPRYLIKTRGQQVTLSCSPISGHRSVSWYQQTPGQGLQFLFEYFSETQRNKGNFPGRFSGRQFSNSRSEMNVSTLELGDSALYLCASSLVAGSNTEAFFGQGTRLTVV.